This entry features one T cell receptor (beta chain) sequence. This specimen belongs to a study of blood T cell repertoires in COVID-19. Only in-frame clones appear in the TCRdb table, and some are missing; sequencing was by immunoSEQ multiplex PCR. This table holds hundreds of thousands of clones, approximately 88% found once. The sequence came from a woman aged 40 to 50 with acute COVID-19. The sequencing sample was made of PBMCs or T cells enriched from blood (not recorded which).

The CDR3 region has the DNA TGTGCCAGCAGCCCAGGACTAGCGGTAAATTATGAGCAGTTCTTC. Protein: CASSPGLAVNYEQFF. The chain couples TRBV7-2 to TRBJ2-1; 10 bases are a match to TRBD2. Germline loops: CDR1 SGHTA, CDR2 FQGNSA. Losses at the gene ends were 5 bases for V and 8 bases for J; bases not matched to a gene: 9. The CDR3 sequence is 15 residues long.